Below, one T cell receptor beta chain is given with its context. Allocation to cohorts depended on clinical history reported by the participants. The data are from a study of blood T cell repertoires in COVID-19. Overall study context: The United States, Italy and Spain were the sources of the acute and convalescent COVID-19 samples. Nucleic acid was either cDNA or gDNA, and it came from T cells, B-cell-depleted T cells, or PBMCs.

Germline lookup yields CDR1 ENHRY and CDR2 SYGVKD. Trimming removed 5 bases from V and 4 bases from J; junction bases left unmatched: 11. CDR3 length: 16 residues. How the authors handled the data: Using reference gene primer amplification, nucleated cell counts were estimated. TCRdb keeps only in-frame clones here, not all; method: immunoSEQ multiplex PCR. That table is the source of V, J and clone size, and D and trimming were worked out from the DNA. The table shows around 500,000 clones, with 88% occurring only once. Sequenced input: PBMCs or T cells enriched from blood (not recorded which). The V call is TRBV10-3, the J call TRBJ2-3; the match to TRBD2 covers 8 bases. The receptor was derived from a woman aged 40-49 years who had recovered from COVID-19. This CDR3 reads CAISRESAGVADTQYF. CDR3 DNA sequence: TGTGCCATCAGTCGAGAGTCAGCGGGAGTAGCAGATACGCAGTATTTT.